This note documents a single TCR beta chain sequence. Using immunoSEQ multiplex PCR, the repertoire was profiled, and TCRdb retains in-frame clones only, with some absent. The sample carries about 160,000 clones, 75% to 90% recorded once. Germline CDR1 reads SNHLY; CDR2 reads FYNNEI. The CDR3 totals 13 residues. Trimming took 7 bases from V and 6 from J; bases not matched to a gene: 4. The data originate from a study of blood T cell repertoires in COVID-19. Study overall: The cDNA or gDNA used as material had been derived from T cells, B-cell-depleted T cells, or PBMCs.

The gene calls are TRBV2 and TRBJ2-7; 12 bases map to TRBD2. Sequenced sample: peripheral blood. This receptor was obtained from an older woman with active or convalescent COVID-19. The CDR3 DNA reads as TGTGCCAGCACCCCGGGACTAGCGGGCGAGCAGTACTTC. Protein sequence: CASTPGLAGEQYF. Variable domain in full (rest from reference TRBV2 and TRBJ2-7): EPEVTQTPSHQVTQMGQEVILRCVPISNHLYFYWYRQILGQKVEFLVSFYNNEISEKSEIFDDQFSVERPDGSNFTLKIRSTKLEDSAMYFCASTPGLAGEQYFGPGTRLTVT.